This T cell receptor (beta chain) came from a study of CD8 T cells in Susac syndrome. Turning to the study itself: Patients with Susac syndrome were therapy-naive, treated with corticosteroids, or treated with intravenous immunoglobulin alone when blood was collected.

The CDR3 covers 14 residues. Per germline, CDR1 KGHSH and CDR2 LQKENI. J was trimmed by 6 bases and V by 2 bases; bases with no gene match: 3. TCR beta sequencing was performed on blood CD8+ and CD4+ T cells. The TEMRA cells underwent FACS enrichment, while the CD8+ and CD4+ T cells underwent negative isolation. An amount of RNA that ranged from about 0.45 to 1 ug was reverse transcribed with random hexamers. Multiplex PCR with immunoSEQ amplified the TCR beta CDR3 across 54 Vbeta and 13 Jbeta. One entry per CDR3 protein, called by TCRdb with MiXCR from the immunoSEQ multiplex PCR reads. This table has about 100,000 distinct CDR3 sequences, around 96% appearing once.

This chain joins TRBV18 and TRBJ2-1; 8 bases map to TRBD2. The sequencing sample was made of CD8+ T cells from PBMCs. The receptor's source is a human donor with Susac syndrome. For the CDR3, the DNA is TGTGCCAGCTCACCATATAGCGGGACCAATGAGCAGTTCTTC. Translation: CASSPYSGTNEQFF.